The 16 T cell receptor beta chains listed next were all sequenced from one sample in a study of T-cell reconstitution after alpha-beta-depleted transplantation in children. TCRbeta library preparation incorporated unique molecular identifiers. One entry per CDR3 protein, called by TCRdb with MiXCR from the PCR reads. The sample shows 500,000 to 600,000 distinct CDR3 sequences, 20% to 30% of them seen only once. The sequencing here drew on PBMCs, taken before TCRalphabeta/CD19-depleted stem cell transplant. The receptors shown here come from a boy younger than two with Wiskott-Aldrich syndrome, due to receive a stem cell transplant.

This clonotype has a handful of counts. J is TRBJ2-3 and V is TRBV7-2, with D possibly being TRBD2 (7 bases). Germline values: CDR1 SGHTA, CDR2 FQGNSA. The V end was cut by 7 bases, the J end by 0 bases, with 14 bases between. The CDR3 consists of 15 residues. The CDR3 here is CASNTGGASTDTQYF. The CDR3 bases are TGTGCCAGCAACACGGGGGGCGCCAGCACAGATACGCAGTATTTT. Using reference TRBV7-2 and TRBJ2-3 for the parts outside the CDR3, the full variable domain is GAGVSQSPSNKVTEKGKDVELRCDPISGHTALYWYRQSLGQGLEFLIYFQGNSAPDKSGLPSDRFSAERTGGSVSTLTIQRTQQEDSAVYLCASNTGGASTDTQYFGPGTRLTVL.

Only a few counts were recorded for this clonotype. The chain joins TRBV12-3 or TRBV12-4 to TRBJ2-3; TRBD2 aligns across 8 bases. This CDR3 spans 16 amino acids. The V and J ends lost 6 bases and 6 bases, in that order; junction bases with no gene match: 14. The CDR3 DNA reads TGTGCCAGCAGCACCCCGGCGAGCGGGAGTTGGGATACGCAGTATTTT. Translating it yields CASSTPASGSWDTQYF.

The CDR3 loop reads CAIRTSGSNEQFF. CDR3 DNA: TGTGCCATCCGGACTAGCGGGAGTAATGAGCAGTTCTTC. The genes are TRBV14 and TRBJ2-1, with 13 bases identical to TRBD2. The CDR3 extends over 13 amino acids. Germline V gene data show CDR1 as SGHDN and CDR2 as FVKESK. The ends lost 10 bases at V and 7 bases at J; junction bases unmatched: 4.

Ten or more counts support this clonotype. The rearrangement links TRBV12-3 or TRBV12-4 to TRBJ2-1; TRBD2 agrees at 7 bases. The CDR3 totals 14 residues. The V and J ends lost 6 bases and 0 bases, in that order; junction bases with no gene match: 2. This CDR3 is CASRGGSSYNEQFF. The CDR3 DNA reads as TGTGCCAGCAGGGGGGGGAGCTCCTACAATGAGCAGTTCTTC.

The V call is TRBV4-1, the J call TRBJ1-1; D is possibly TRBD1 (5 bases). Trimming cost V 6 bases and J 1 base, with 18 bases left between them. CDR3 length equals 16 residues. CDR1 MGHRA and CDR2 YSYEKL come from the germline V gene. The CDR3 DNA follows: TGCGCCAGCAGTTATCAAGTTACGGGGGGGAACACTGAAGCTTTCTTT. This encodes CASSYQVTGGNTEAFF.

DNA of the CDR3: TGTGCCAGCATCCCCCTTTGGCCCACTGGGAACACTGAAGCTTTCTTT. Its translation: CASIPLWPTGNTEAFF. The V and J genes are TRBV6-1 and TRBJ1-1, with no clear D. This CDR3 spans 16 amino acids. Trimming pared 7 bases from V and 1 base from J, leaving 19 bases between. Per the germline V gene, CDR1 is MNHNS and CDR2 is SASEGT.

This clonotype was counted a few times. The rearrangement links TRBV10-3 to TRBJ2-5; 11 nucleotides align to TRBD2. V was pared by 3 bases and J by 4 bases, with 13 bases of the junction left unmatched. Germline V CDR1 and CDR2: ENHRY, SYGVKD. CDR3 length: 18 amino acids. CDR3 DNA: TGTGCCATCAGTGAAACCTTGTTGACTAGCGGGAACGGAGAGACCCAGTACTTC. Amino acids: CAISETLLTSGNGETQYF.

The V gene is TRBV5-1, the J gene TRBJ2-2, with D possibly matching TRBD2 (6 bases). The length of the CDR3 is 16 residues. Per the germline V gene, CDR1 is SGHRS and CDR2 is YFSETQ. V shed 4 bases and J shed 7 bases, with 20 bases lying between them. The DNA for the CDR3 is TGCGCCAGCAGCCTCCAGACTAGTAGTCGCATCGGGGAGCTGTTTTTT. Residues: CASSLQTSSRIGELFF.

V usage is TRBV29-1 and J usage is TRBJ2-5; D is perhaps TRBD1 or TRBD2 (6 bases each). The CDR3 runs to 13 residues. The germline V and J ends were trimmed by 3 bases and 5 bases, with 13 bases remaining between them. The germline gives CDR1 SQVTM, CDR2 ANQGSEA. CDR3 bases: TGCAGCGTTGACCCCGGGGGCGGGGAGACCCAGTACTTC. Its protein product is CSVDPGGGETQYF.

This clonotype showed up just a few times. The rearrangement uses TRBV15 and TRBJ2-7; D is possibly TRBD2 (6 bases). V was cut by 3 bases and J by 3 bases, with 15 bases left in between. This CDR3 region has 15 residues. Germline V gene sequence: CDR1 LNHNV, CDR2 YYDKDF (reference sequence). CDR3 loop: CATSSLLARGYEQYF. The CDR3 coding sequence is TGTGCCACCAGCAGTCTTCTAGCGCGGGGCTACGAGCAGTACTTC.

This clonotype has just a few counts. J is TRBJ1-6 and V is TRBV6-1, with D possibly TRBD1 on 5 matching bases. The CDR3 runs 17 residues. Trimming took off 2 bases at V and 7 bases at J, with 18 bases between the two ends. Germline-derived CDR1 and CDR2 are MNHNS and SASEGT. This CDR3 reads CASSESLLRGANSPLHF. The CDR3 DNA reads as TGTGCCAGCAGTGAATCCCTCTTGAGGGGCGCAAATTCACCCCTCCACTTT.

The rearrangement links TRBV20-1 to TRBJ2-1, with 10 bases identical to TRBD2. V trimming: 7 bases; J trimming: 7 bases; junction bases outside the gene matches: 10. This CDR3 contains 14 residues. The V gene's germline CDR1 is DFQATT and CDR2 SNEGSKA (reference sequence). In nucleotides, the CDR3 is TGCAGTGTATTGGCGGCTAGCGGGAGTAATGAGCAGTTCTTC. Amino acids: CSVLAASGSNEQFF.

In nucleotides, the CDR3 is TGCGCCAGCAACTTACTAGCGGGAGAAGAGACCCAGTACTTC. It yields the protein CASNLLAGEETQYF. The genes are TRBV5-1 and TRBJ2-5; 11 nucleotides match TRBD2. The V and J ends lost 6 bases and 3 bases, in that order; junction bases with no gene match: 4. Germline V gene data show CDR1 as SGHRS and CDR2 as YFSETQ. This CDR3 spans 14 amino acids. Based on the CDR3 plus reference TRBV5-1 and TRBJ2-5, the full variable domain is KAGVTQTPRYLIKTRGQQVTLSCSPISGHRSVSWYQQTPGQGLQFLFEYFSETQRNKGNFPGRFSGRQFSNSRSEMNVSTLELGDSALYLCASNLLAGEETQYFGPGTRLLVL.

V and J are TRBV28 and TRBJ2-7, with D hard to call. The CDR3 contains 12 residues. Germline-derived CDR1 and CDR2 are MDHEN and SYDVKM. Trimming took off 0 bases at V and 5 bases at J, with 5 bases between the two ends. The CDR3 sequence is CASSLWMHEQYF. The CDR3 DNA reads as TGTGCCAGCAGTTTATGGATGCACGAGCAGTACTTC.

The chain combines TRBV3-1 with TRBJ2-7; 8 positions agree with TRBD2. Germline CDR1 is LGHDT and CDR2 is YNNKEL (reference sequence). This CDR3 has 15 residues. The V segment lost 4 bases and the J segment 2 bases; nucleotides outside the gene matches: 7. As DNA, the CDR3 is TGTGCCAGCAGCCTCAAACTAGCGGTGGCCTACGAGCAGTACTTC. This gives the protein CASSLKLAVAYEQYF.

This clonotype was detected only a few times. CDR3 bases: TGTGCCAGCAGTGACGTACCACAGGGGGGAACGGCATACGAGCAGTACTTC. Translating it yields CASSDVPQGGTAYEQYF. The chain links TRBV25-1 to TRBJ2-7; 8 bases fit TRBD1. The CDR3 loop spans 17 amino acids. The germline V gene encodes CDR1 MGHDK and CDR2 SYGVNS. The trim removed 3 bases at V and 4 bases at J, leaving 14 bases unmatched.